This TCR beta chain was sequenced during a study of CD8+ T cells in alopecia areata. The germline V and J ends were trimmed by 0 bases and 6 bases, with 12 bases remaining between them. The CDR3 has 15 residues. Germline V lookup: CDR1 LGHNA, CDR2 YNFKEQ. RNA was extracted and reverse transcribed into cDNA as the sequencing template. Some clones are missing from TCRdb's copy, which holds only in-frame ones; the method was immunoSEQ multiplex PCR. Found here are roughly 100,000 clones, around 50% of them singletons; the top ten hold around 8.5%. The origin of this receptor is a human donor in good health. The rearrangement uses TRBV4-2 and TRBJ2-1, with no clear D. Specimen: CD4+ T cells sorted from blood. The CDR3 spells CASSQDPAGINEQFF. The DNA of the CDR3 is TGTGCCAGCAGCCAAGATCCGGCAGGAATCAATGAGCAGTTCTTC.